A single sample is the source of the 3 T cell receptor beta chains below, sequenced in a study of T cells in localized non-small cell lung cancer (dated by TCRdb to 2019 to 2021). Libraries were constructed by the immunoSEQ multiplex PCR assay. What TCRdb holds here is the immuneACCESS table cut down to in-frame rearrangements. Part of the clones is not present; checked against another copy, under half of the missing clones reflect an unresolved V gene, and the others are unexplained. This sample lists about 43,000 clones; roughly 91% were detected once. The top ten constitute about 10% of the sample. The material was PBMCs, obtained before any cancer treatment. The origin of the receptors is a woman aged 40-69 years with stage II lung adenocarcinoma.

This sequence joins TRBV5-1 and TRBJ2-2; 7 positions agree with TRBD2. This CDR3 comprises 16 residues. The J segment lost 6 bases and the V segment lost 0 bases, leaving 8 bases of the junction unmatched. Germline lookup yields CDR1 SGHRS and CDR2 YFSETQ. The CDR3 sequence is CASSLAGSGRSGELFF. The CDR3 DNA is TGCGCCAGCAGCTTGGCTGGATCCGGGAGGTCCGGGGAGCTGTTTTTT.

V and J are TRBV6-1 and TRBJ1-2; D might be TRBD1 (6 bases). The V end was cut by 0 bases, the J end by 2 bases, with 10 bases between. The CDR3 loop spans 15 amino acids. Per germline, CDR1 MNHNS and CDR2 SASEGT. This CDR3 reads CASSEAGTGNYGYTF. In DNA form, the CDR3 reads TGTGCCAGCAGTGAAGCCGGTACAGGGAACTATGGCTACACCTTC.

CDR3 coding DNA: TGCAGTGCCCCGTTGGGGACCCAGTACTTC. Encoded protein: CSAPLGTQYF. The J gene is TRBJ2-5, the V gene TRBV20-1; D is uncertain. The germline V gene has CDR1 DFQATT and CDR2 SNEGSKA (reference sequence). The length of the CDR3 is 10 residues. V lost 6 bases and J lost 7, with 9 bases in between.